Listed here is a single TCR beta chain. Method: immunoSEQ multiplex PCR; TCRdb's copy keeps in-frame clones and lacks some. The sample has tens of thousands of clones, just under 75% seen once. In germline, CDR1 is SEHNR, CDR2 FQNEAQ (reference sequence). This CDR3 spans 14 amino acids. V was cut by 1 base and J by 3 bases, with 9 bases left in between. This record belongs to a study of blood T cell repertoires in COVID-19. Study at large: There were acute and convalescent COVID-19 samples, and they came from the United States, Italy and Spain. The analysed material was cDNA or gDNA that came from T cells, B-cell-depleted T cells, or PBMCs.

The sequence was collected from a woman aged 70-85 years with COVID-19, enrolled during active disease. The sample taken for sequencing was peripheral blood. The V and J genes are TRBV7-9 and TRBJ1-1; D remains unclear. The CDR3 spells CASSLGQTYTEAFF. The CDR3 nucleotides are TGTGCCAGCAGCTTAGGGCAGACTTACACTGAAGCTTTCTTT.